This T cell receptor (beta chain) was found in a study of T cell responses to AZD1222 COVID-19 vaccine. Study-level points and caveats: The study identified only five or six AZD1222 recipients as seropositive at baseline. Increases in Spike-specific TCR breadth and depth were seen after two AZD1222 doses. Repertoires were collected only later (after the peak T cell response had occurred).

The V gene lost 3 bases and the J gene lost 5 bases, with 17 bases spanning the gap. The CDR3 spans 15 residues. Using immunoSEQ multiplex PCR, the repertoire was profiled, and TCRdb retains in-frame clones only, with some absent. The data contain 65,000 to 95,000 clones, about 91% of them singletons. As concerns this clone: Its antigen is unidentified.

This sequence originates from an adult in good health. This chain connects TRBV23-1 to TRBJ2-7; weak D call: TRBD1 (5 bases). TRBV23-1 falls under the ORF class, with uncertain function. Source: peripheral blood, taken on day 0 of MenACWY control vaccination. DNA for the CDR3: TGCGCCAGCAGTCACCCCTGCCAGGGATCGGACGAGCAGTACTTC. Translating it yields CASSHPCQGSDEQYF.